The present entry profiles one T cell receptor beta chain with its context. Other DNA sequences within the sample encode an identical CDR3. Germline CDR1 reads LNHDA; CDR2 reads SQIVND (reference sequence). The CDR3 is made up of 14 amino acids. Trimming removed 4 bases from V and 0 bases from J, with 9 bases in between. These data come from a study of blood T cell repertoires in COVID-19. The protocol was immunoSEQ multiplex PCR, while the TCRdb copy is restricted to in-frame clones and leaves out a portion. This table holds approximately 290,000 clones, approximately 91% found once. This sequence was found in a woman aged 60-75 years with acute or convalescent COVID-19. The chain employs TRBV19 and TRBJ1-1; D ambiguous. Material: peripheral blood. Written as DNA, the CDR3 is TGTGCCAGTAGTACCTTGACTATGAACACTGAAGCTTTCTTT. Its translation is CASSTLTMNTEAFF.